This T cell receptor (beta chain) was sequenced during a study of T-cell memory formation after mild COVID-19. 5'RACE primed from the constant segment yielded TCR alpha and TCR beta cDNA libraries bearing sample barcodes and UMIs. One entry per CDR3 protein, called by TCRdb with MiXCR from the 5' RACE reads. In the table there are about 110,000 distinct CDR3 sequences, around 12% of which are singletons. The V and J ends lost 4 bases and 0 bases, in that order; junction bases with no gene match: 2. The V gene's germline CDR1 is SEHNR and CDR2 FQNEAQ (reference sequence). The CDR3 spans 15 residues. This clonotype was counted a few times. Its antigen is undetermined. Study results and limitations: Later expanders leaned CD4+, whereas clones that contracted between day 15 and 85 were balanced CD4/CD8. Second-wave clones that peaked on day 37 lacked confirmed SARS-CoV-2 specificity.

The J gene is TRBJ2-1, the V gene TRBV7-9; 8 bases line up with TRBD1. The TCR sequence derives from an adult woman who had mild COVID-19 (a few samples of this study predate the infection). Cell type and time point are not known. Sequencing was done on a sample of PBMCs or a T cell subset sorted from them (not recorded which). CDR3: CASSSGQGSYNEQFF. The CDR3 nucleotides read TGTGCCAGCAGCTCCGGACAGGGCTCCTACAATGAGCAGTTCTTC.